Listed below are T cell receptor beta chains from one sample, sequenced in a study of cytomegalovirus exposure and HLA in healthy donors. The protocol was immunoSEQ multiplex PCR, while the TCRdb copy is restricted to in-frame clones and leaves out a portion. The table lists approximately 120,000 clones. The sequenced material came from PBMCs. These receptors all stem from a man aged 30-40 years in good health and CMV-seronegative. The CDR3 runs from the conserved cysteine through the conserved F or W. The D gene is left open where the match is weak.

V gene,D gene,J gene,CDR3 protein,CDR3 DNA
TRBV11-2,TRBD2,TRBJ2-7,CASRLAGFSYEQYF,TGTGCCAGCCGACTAGCGGGATTCTCCTACGAGCAGTACTTC
TRBV4-1,NA,TRBJ1-2,CASSKTDNYGYTF,TGCGCCAGCAGTAAGACAGACAACTATGGCTACACCTTC
TRBV19,NA,TRBJ1-6,CASGTGINSPLHF,TGTGCCAGTGGAACAGGGATTAACTCACCCCTCCACTTT
TRBV18,TRBD1,TRBJ2-1,CASSRDKGQGPFSEQFF,TGTGCCAGCTCTCGGGATAAGGGACAGGGGCCTTTTTCGGAGCAGTTCTTC
TRBV6-5,TRBD2,TRBJ2-1,CASHWTSGEDEQFF,TGTGCCAGCCATTGGACTAGCGGGGAGGATGAGCAGTTCTTC
TRBV30,TRBD1,TRBJ2-7,CAWSVSRTGEQYF,TGTGCCTGGAGTGTATCAAGGACAGGCGAGCAGTACTTC
TRBV6-5,NA,TRBJ1-1,CASSYADSPNGEAFF,TGTGCCAGCAGTTACGCGGACTCGCCCAATGGTGAAGCTTTCTTT
TRBV10-3,NA,TRBJ1-3,CAITGSGNTIYF,TGTGCCATCACAGGTTCTGGAAACACCATATATTTT
TRBV7-6,NA,TRBJ2-1,CASRREGGDNEQFF,TGTGCCAGCAGAAGAGAAGGCGGGGACAATGAGCAGTTCTTC
TRBV2,TRBD2,TRBJ2-1,CASGTGTKYNEQFF,TGTGCCAGCGGAACCGGGACTAAGTACAATGAGCAGTTCTTC
TRBV21-1,NA,TRBJ2-7,CASIGTSGRAGYEQYF,TGTGCCAGCATCGGGACTAGCGGGAGGGCCGGGTACGAGCAGTACTTC
TRBV19,TRBD2,TRBJ2-7,CASTAGGRGTYEQYF,TGTGCCAGTACCGCGGGAGGCAGGGGAACCTACGAGCAGTACTTC
TRBV19,TRBD1,TRBJ2-2,CASSLYGQGANTGELFF,TGTGCCAGTAGCCTTTATGGCCAGGGGGCGAACACCGGGGAGCTGTTTTTT
TRBV11-3,TRBD2,TRBJ2-3,CASSSSGAGGTDTQYF,TGTGCCAGCTCCTCGAGCGGGGCGGGAGGAACAGATACGCAGTATTTT
TRBV6-5,NA,TRBJ1-1,CASSKDSANTEAFF,TGTGCCAGCAGTAAGGACAGCGCGAACACTGAAGCTTTCTTT
TRBV30,TRBD1,TRBJ1-5,CAWSVGGTGIQPQHF,TGTGCCTGGAGTGTAGGCGGGACAGGTATTCAGCCCCAGCATTTT
TRBV30,NA,TRBJ1-2,CAWSGTAVDGYTF,TGTGCCTGGAGTGGTACAGCGGTGGATGGCTACACCTTC
TRBV11-3,NA,TRBJ2-2,CASSLDPPLGGNTGELFF,TGTGCCAGCAGCTTAGATCCCCCCTTAGGGGGGAACACCGGGGAGCTGTTTTTT
TRBV4-3,NA,TRBJ1-2,CASSQDRDSYGYTF,TGCGCCAGCAGCCAAGACAGGGACTCCTATGGCTACACCTTC
TRBV19,NA,TRBJ2-7,CASSSTPQDEQYF,TGTGCCAGTAGTTCGACCCCCCAGGACGAGCAGTACTTC
TRBV7-8,NA,TRBJ1-1,CASSPSPLRWMNTEAFF,TGTGCCAGCAGCCCTAGCCCTTTGCGGTGGATGAACACTGAAGCTTTCTTT
TRBV20-1,NA,TRBJ2-2,CSAPSTGELFF,TGCAGTGCTCCTAGCACCGGGGAGCTGTTTTTT
TRBV5-1,TRBD1,TRBJ1-1,CASSLGTGTGEAFF,TGCGCTAGCAGCCTCGGGACAGGGACGGGTGAAGCTTTCTTT
TRBV7-2,NA,TRBJ1-2,CASSLGLRSANYGYTF,TGTGCCAGCAGCTTAGGTTTGAGAAGCGCTAACTATGGCTACACCTTC
TRBV7-9,NA,TRBJ2-7,CASSQPSSYEQYF,TGTGCCAGCAGCCAACCTAGTTCCTACGAGCAGTACTTC
TRBV2,TRBD1,TRBJ1-4,CASTGRGQGRLKLFF,TGTGCCAGCACGGGGAGAGGACAGGGGAGACTTAAACTGTTTTTT
TRBV19,TRBD1,TRBJ1-5,CASSSGTGGRSNQPQHF,TGTGCCAGTAGCTCCGGGACAGGGGGGAGAAGCAATCAGCCCCAGCATTTT
TRBV19,NA,TRBJ2-7,CASTPGRGSYEQYF,TGTGCCAGTACCCCCGGGCGGGGATCCTACGAGCAGTACTTC
TRBV28,NA,TRBJ1-1,CASSFQGMNTEAFF,TGTGCCAGCAGTTTTCAGGGAATGAACACTGAAGCTTTCTTT
TRBV4-3,TRBD2,TRBJ2-3,CASSQGLAGGLTDTQYF,TGCGCCAGCAGCCAAGGACTAGCGGGAGGTCTCACAGATACGCAGTATTTT
TRBV10-3,TRBD2,TRBJ2-1,CAISGTSGSSEQFF,TGTGCCATCAGTGGGACTAGCGGGTCTAGTGAGCAGTTCTTC
TRBV29-1,NA,TRBJ1-1,CSTDSGVAFF,TGCAGCACAGACTCCGGGGTGGCTTTCTTT
TRBV9,NA,TRBJ2-1,CASSPRLGANEQFF,TGTGCCAGCAGCCCCCGTCTAGGGGCCAATGAGCAGTTCTTC
TRBV10-3,TRBD2,TRBJ2-3,CAIRAGTRGTDTQYF,TGTGCCATCAGGGCCGGGACTAGGGGCACAGATACGCAGTATTTT
TRBV30,NA,TRBJ1-2,CACHLQYNYGYTF,TGTGCCTGCCACTTACAGTATAACTATGGCTACACCTTC
TRBV29-1,NA,TRBJ1-1,CSGFQGSGTTEAFF,TGCAGCGGTTTCCAGGGGTCGGGGACCACTGAAGCTTTCTTT
TRBV5-1,NA,TRBJ2-3,CASSLAVRGGGGDTQYF,TGCGCCAGCAGCTTGGCCGTAAGGGGAGGAGGTGGAGATACGCAGTATTTT
TRBV7-9,NA,TRBJ1-5,CASSLSMSNQPQHF,TGTGCCAGCAGCTTATCAATGAGCAATCAGCCCCAGCATTTT
TRBV5-1,NA,TRBJ1-2,CASSLARGYYGYTF,TGCGCCAGCAGCTTGGCCCGGGGGTACTATGGCTACACCTTC
TRBV30,TRBD2,TRBJ2-7,CAWSVRDGRFSYEQYF,TGTGCCTGGAGTGTACGGGACGGGAGGTTCTCCTACGAGCAGTACTTC
TRBV29-1,TRBD2,TRBJ2-1,CSAPVTSDEQFF,TGCAGCGCACCCGTGACTAGCGATGAGCAGTTCTTC
TRBV7-3,NA,TRBJ1-4,CASSSLPNEKLFF,TGTGCCAGCAGCTCCCTCCCCAATGAAAAACTGTTTTTT
TRBV14,NA,TRBJ2-7,CASSQEGPNYYEQYF,TGTGCCAGCAGCCAAGAGGGGCCGAACTACTACGAGCAGTACTTC
TRBV5-4,NA,TRBJ2-1,CASSLDLQGNEQFF,TGTGCCAGCAGCTTGGATCTACAGGGCAATGAGCAGTTCTTC
TRBV30,TRBD2,TRBJ2-1,CAWKFWGRDEQFF,TGTGCCTGGAAATTTTGGGGGAGGGATGAGCAGTTCTTC
TRBV10-2,TRBD2,TRBJ2-7,CASSELGTSGKTYEQYF,TGCGCCAGCAGTGAATTAGGGACTAGCGGGAAAACCTACGAGCAGTACTTC
TRBV6-1,TRBD1,TRBJ1-1,CASSPFQGARTEAFF,TGTGCCAGCAGTCCTTTCCAGGGGGCTCGCACTGAAGCTTTCTTT
TRBV5-5,TRBD1,TRBJ1-2,CASSFGQAQYTF,TGTGCCAGCAGCTTCGGACAGGCCCAATACACCTTC
TRBV7-6,TRBD2,TRBJ2-7,CASSLALAGGGSEQYF,TGTGCCAGCAGCTTAGCCCTAGCGGGAGGAGGGAGCGAGCAGTACTTC
TRBV7-9,NA,TRBJ1-1,CASSLESRRAFF,TGTGCCAGCAGCTTAGAATCGAGGAGGGCTTTCTTT
TRBV5-1,NA,TRBJ2-1,CASSQGVRNEQFF,TGCGCCAGCAGCCAAGGAGTGCGGAATGAGCAGTTCTTC
TRBV28,TRBD2,TRBJ2-2,CASSTGLAGVSWDTGELFF,TGTGCCAGCAGCACAGGACTAGCGGGAGTTAGTTGGGACACCGGGGAGCTGTTTTTT
TRBV7-9,NA,TRBJ2-3,CASTLGAAKTDTQYF,TGTGCCAGCACCCTGGGGGCAGCCAAGACAGACACGCAGTATTTT
TRBV30,TRBD2,TRBJ2-3,CAGGAGGPDTQYF,TGTGCCGGAGGGGCGGGAGGCCCAGATACGCAGTATTTT
TRBV29-1,NA,TRBJ2-7,CSVGSVYEQYF,TGCAGCGTCGGGTCCGTCTACGAGCAGTACTTC